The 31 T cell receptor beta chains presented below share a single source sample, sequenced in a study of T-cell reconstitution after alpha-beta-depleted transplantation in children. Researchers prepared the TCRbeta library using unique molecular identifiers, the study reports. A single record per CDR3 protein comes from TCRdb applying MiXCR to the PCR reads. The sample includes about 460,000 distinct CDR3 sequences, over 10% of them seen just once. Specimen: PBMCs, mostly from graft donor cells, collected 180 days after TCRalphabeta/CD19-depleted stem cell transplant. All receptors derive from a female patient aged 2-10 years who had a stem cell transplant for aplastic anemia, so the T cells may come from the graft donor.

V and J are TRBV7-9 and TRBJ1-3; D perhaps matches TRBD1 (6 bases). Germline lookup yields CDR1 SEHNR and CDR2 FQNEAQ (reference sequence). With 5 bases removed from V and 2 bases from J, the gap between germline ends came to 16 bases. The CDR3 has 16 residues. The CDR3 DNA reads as TGTGCCAGCAGCCAAGGGGGGGCGCCTACTGGAAACACCATATATTTT. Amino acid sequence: CASSQGGAPTGNTIYF.

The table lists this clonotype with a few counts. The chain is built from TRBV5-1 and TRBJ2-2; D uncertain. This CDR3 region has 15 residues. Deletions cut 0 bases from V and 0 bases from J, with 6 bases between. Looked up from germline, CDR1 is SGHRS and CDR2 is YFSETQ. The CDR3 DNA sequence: TGCGCCAGCAGCTTGGACAGCCCGAACACCGGGGAGCTGTTTTTT. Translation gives CASSLDSPNTGELFF.

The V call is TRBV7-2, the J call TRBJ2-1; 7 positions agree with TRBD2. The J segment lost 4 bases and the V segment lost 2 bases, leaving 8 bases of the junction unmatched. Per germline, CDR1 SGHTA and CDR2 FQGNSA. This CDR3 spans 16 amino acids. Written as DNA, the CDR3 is TGTGCCAGCAGCTTATGGGGCCGGGGGGTTTACAATGAGCAGTTCTTC. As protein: CASSLWGRGVYNEQFF.

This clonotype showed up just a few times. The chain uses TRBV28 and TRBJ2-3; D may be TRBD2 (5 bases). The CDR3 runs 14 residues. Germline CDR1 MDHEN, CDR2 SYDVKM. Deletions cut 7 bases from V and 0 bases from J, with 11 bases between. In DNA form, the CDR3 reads TGTGCCAGCATAGGACTTGCTAGCACAGATACGCAGTATTTT. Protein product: CASIGLASTDTQYF.

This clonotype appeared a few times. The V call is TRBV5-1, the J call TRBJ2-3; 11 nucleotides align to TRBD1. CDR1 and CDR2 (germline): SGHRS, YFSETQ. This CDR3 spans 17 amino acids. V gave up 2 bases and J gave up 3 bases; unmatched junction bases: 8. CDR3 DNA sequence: TGCGCCAGCAGCTTTACCGGACAGGGGGCTGGGACAGATACGCAGTATTTT. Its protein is CASSFTGQGAGTDTQYF.

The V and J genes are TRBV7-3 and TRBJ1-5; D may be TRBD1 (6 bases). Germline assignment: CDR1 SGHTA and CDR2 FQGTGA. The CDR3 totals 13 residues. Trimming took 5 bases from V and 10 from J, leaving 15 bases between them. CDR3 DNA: TGTGCCAGCAGCCCTGGGCCAGGGGACCCCCAGCATTTT. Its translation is CASSPGPGDPQHF.

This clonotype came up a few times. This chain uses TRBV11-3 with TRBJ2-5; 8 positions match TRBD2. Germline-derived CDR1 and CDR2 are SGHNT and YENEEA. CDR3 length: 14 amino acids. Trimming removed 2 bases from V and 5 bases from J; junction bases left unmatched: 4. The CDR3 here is CASSLKRELETQYF. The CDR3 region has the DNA TGTGCCAGCAGCTTAAAGCGGGAGCTGGAGACCCAGTACTTC. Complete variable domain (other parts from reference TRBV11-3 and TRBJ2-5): EAGVVQSPRYKIIEKKQPVAFWCNPISGHNTLYWYLQNLGQGPELLIRYENEEAVDDSQLPKDRFSAERLKGVDSTLKIQPAELGDSAVYLCASSLKRELETQYFGPGTRLLVL.

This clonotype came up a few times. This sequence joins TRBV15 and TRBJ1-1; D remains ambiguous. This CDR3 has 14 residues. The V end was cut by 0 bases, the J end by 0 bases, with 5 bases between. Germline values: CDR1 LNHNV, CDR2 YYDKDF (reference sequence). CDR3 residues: CATSRDLMNTEAFF. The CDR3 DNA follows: TGTGCCACCAGCAGAGACCTCATGAACACTGAAGCTTTCTTT.

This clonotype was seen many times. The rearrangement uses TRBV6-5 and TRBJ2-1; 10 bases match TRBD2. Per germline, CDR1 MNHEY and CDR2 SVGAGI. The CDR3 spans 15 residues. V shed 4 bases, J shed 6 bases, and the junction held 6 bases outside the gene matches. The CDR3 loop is CASSLGTSDPNEQFF. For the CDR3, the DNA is TGTGCCAGCAGTTTGGGGACTAGCGATCCCAATGAGCAGTTCTTC.

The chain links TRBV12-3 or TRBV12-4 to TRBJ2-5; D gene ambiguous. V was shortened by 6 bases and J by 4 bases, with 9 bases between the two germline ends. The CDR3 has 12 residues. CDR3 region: CASSPALETQYF. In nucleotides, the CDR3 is TGTGCCAGCAGCCCCGCTTTAGAGACCCAGTACTTC.

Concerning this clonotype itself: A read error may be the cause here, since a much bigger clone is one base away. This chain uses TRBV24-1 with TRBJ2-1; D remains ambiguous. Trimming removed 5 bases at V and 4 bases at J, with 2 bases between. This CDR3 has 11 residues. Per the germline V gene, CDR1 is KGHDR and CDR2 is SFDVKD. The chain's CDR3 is CATSAYNEQFF. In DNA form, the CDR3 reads TGTGCCACCAGTGCTTACAATGAGCAGTTCTTC.

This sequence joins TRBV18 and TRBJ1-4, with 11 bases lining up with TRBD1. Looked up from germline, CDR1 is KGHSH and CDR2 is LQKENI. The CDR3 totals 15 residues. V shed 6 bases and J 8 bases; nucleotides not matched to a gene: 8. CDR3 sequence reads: CASSPSGTGGEKLFF. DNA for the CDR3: TGTGCCAGCTCCCCTAGCGGGACAGGGGGAGAAAAACTGTTTTTT.

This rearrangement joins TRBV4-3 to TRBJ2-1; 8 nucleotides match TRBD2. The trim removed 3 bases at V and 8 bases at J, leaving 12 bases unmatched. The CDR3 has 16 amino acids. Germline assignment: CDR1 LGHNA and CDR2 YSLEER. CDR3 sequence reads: CASSQVSTGGPDEQFF. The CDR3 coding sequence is TGCGCCAGCAGCCAGGTTTCTACGGGAGGGCCGGATGAGCAGTTCTTC.

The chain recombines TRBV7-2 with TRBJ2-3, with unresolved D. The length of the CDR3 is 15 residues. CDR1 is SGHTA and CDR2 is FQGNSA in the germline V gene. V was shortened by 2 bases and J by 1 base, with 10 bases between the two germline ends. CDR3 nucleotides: TGTGCCAGCAGCTTAATGGCGATCGGCACAGATACGCAGTATTTT. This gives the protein CASSLMAIGTDTQYF.

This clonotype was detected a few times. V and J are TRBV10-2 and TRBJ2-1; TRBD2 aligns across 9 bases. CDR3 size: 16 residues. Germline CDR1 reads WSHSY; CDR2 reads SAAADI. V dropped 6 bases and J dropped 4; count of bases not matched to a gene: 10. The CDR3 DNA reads TGCGCCAGCAGGTTGGTCCGGACTAGCGATTACAATGAGCAGTTCTTC. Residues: CASRLVRTSDYNEQFF.

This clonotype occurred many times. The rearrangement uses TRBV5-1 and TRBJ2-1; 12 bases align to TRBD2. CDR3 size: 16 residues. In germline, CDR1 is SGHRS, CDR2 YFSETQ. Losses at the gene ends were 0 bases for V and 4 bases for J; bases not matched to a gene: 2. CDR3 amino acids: CASSLALAGGYNEQFF. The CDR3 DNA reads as TGCGCCAGCAGCTTGGCCCTAGCGGGAGGGTACAATGAGCAGTTCTTC.

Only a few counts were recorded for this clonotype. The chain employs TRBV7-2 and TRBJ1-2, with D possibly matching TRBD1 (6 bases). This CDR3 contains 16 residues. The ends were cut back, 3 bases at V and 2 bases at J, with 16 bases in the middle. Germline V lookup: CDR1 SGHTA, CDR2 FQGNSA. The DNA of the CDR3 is TGTGCCAGCAGCTTCAACAGGGACACCTCCAACTATGGCTACACCTTC. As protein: CASSFNRDTSNYGYTF. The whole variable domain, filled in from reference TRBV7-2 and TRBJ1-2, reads GAGVSQSPSNKVTEKGKDVELRCDPISGHTALYWYRQSLGQGLEFLIYFQGNSAPDKSGLPSDRFSAERTGGSVSTLTIQRTQQEDSAVYLCASSFNRDTSNYGYTFGSGTRLTVV.

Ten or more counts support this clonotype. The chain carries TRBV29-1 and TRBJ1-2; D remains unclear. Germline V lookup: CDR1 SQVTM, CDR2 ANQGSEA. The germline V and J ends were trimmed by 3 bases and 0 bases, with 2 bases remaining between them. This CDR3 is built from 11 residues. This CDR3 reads CSVESNYGYTF. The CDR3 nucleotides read TGCAGCGTTGAGTCTAACTATGGCTACACCTTC.

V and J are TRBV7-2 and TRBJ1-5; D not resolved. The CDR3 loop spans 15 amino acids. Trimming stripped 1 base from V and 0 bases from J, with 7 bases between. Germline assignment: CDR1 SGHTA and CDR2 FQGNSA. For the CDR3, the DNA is TGTGCCAGCAGCTTAGACTCTAATAGCAATCAGCCCCAGCATTTT. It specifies CASSLDSNSNQPQHF.

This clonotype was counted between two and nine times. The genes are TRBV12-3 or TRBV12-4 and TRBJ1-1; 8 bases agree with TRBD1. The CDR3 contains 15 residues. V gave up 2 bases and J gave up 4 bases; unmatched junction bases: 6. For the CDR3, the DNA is TGTGCCAGCAGTTTACCCCCAGGGGGCCCCACTGAAGCTTTCTTT. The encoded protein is CASSLPPGGPTEAFF.

CDR3 amino acids: CSPQSGGRAGRTDTQYF. Here the CDR3 DNA reads TGCAGCCCCCAGAGTGGCGGGAGGGCCGGACGGACAGATACGCAGTATTTT. The chain employs TRBV29-1 and TRBJ2-3, with TRBD2 identical over 9 bases. Unmatched junction bases numbered 18, after V lost 8 bases and J lost 3 bases. Germline CDR1 reads SQVTM; CDR2 reads ANQGSEA. This CDR3 has 17 residues.

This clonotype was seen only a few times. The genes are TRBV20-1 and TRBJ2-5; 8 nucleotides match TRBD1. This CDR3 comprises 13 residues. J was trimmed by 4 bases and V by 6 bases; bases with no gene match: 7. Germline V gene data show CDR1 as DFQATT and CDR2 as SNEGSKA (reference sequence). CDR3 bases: TGCAGTGCGCACCGACAGGGGCGAGAGACCCAGTACTTC. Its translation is CSAHRQGRETQYF.

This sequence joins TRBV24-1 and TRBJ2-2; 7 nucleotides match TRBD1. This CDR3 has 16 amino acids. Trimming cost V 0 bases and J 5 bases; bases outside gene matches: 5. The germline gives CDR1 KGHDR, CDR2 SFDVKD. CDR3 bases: TGTGCCACCAGTGATTTGGCGACAGGGAGAACCGGGGAGCTGTTTTTT. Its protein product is CATSDLATGRTGELFF.

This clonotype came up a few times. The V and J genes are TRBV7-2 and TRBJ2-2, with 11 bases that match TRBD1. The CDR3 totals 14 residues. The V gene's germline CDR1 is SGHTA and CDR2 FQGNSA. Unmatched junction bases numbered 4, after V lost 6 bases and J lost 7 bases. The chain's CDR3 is CASRDRGQGGELFF. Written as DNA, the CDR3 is TGTGCCAGCAGGGACAGGGGGCAGGGCGGGGAGCTGTTTTTT.

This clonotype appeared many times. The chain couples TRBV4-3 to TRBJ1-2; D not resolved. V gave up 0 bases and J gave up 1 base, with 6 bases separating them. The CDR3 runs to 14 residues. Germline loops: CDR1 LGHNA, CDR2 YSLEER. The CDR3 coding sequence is TGCGCCAGCAGCCAAGACACGGGTAACTATGGCTACACCTTC. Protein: CASSQDTGNYGYTF.

CDR3 in DNA: TGTGCCAGCAGCTTAGATATTTCTCGGAGCAATGAGCAGTTCTTC. Its translation: CASSLDISRSNEQFF. The genes are TRBV11-3 and TRBJ2-1; D is unresolved. The germline V gene encodes CDR1 SGHNT and CDR2 YENEEA. Trimming took 0 bases from V and 6 from J, leaving 12 bases between them. The CDR3 covers 15 residues.

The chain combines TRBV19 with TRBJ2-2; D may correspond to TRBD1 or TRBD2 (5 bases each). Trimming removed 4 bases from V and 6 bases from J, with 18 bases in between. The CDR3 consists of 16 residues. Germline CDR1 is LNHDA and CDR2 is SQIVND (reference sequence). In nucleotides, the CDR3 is TGTGCCAGTAGTACCGGGCCCCGGGGCCGGGCCGGGGAGCTGTTTTTT. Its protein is CASSTGPRGRAGELFF.

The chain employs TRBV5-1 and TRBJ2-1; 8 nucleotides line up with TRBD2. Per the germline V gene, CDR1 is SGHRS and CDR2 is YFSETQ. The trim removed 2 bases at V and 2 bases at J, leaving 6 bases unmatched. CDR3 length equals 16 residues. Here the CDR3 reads CASSFHSGKAYNEQFF. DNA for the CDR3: TGCGCCAGCAGCTTTCATAGCGGGAAAGCCTACAATGAGCAGTTCTTC.

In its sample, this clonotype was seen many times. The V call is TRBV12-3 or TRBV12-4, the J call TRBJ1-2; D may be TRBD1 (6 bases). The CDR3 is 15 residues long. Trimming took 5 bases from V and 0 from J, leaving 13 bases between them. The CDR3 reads CASSLRDKPNYGYTF. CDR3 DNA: TGTGCCAGCAGTCTCCGGGACAAGCCTAACTATGGCTACACCTTC.

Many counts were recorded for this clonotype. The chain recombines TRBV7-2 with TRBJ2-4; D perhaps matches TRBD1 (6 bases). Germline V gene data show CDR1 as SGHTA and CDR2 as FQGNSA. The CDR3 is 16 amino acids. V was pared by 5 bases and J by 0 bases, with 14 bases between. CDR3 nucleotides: TGTGCCAGCAGCCCTAGGACAGCTCTAGCCAAAAACATTCAGTACTTC. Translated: CASSPRTALAKNIQYF. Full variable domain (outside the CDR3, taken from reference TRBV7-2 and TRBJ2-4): GAGVSQSPSNKVTEKGKDVELRCDPISGHTALYWYRQSLGQGLEFLIYFQGNSAPDKSGLPSDRFSAERTGGSVSTLTIQRTQQEDSAVYLCASSPRTALAKNIQYFGAGTRLSVL.

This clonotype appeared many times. CDR3 sequence (DNA): TGTGCCAGCAGCCCGGGAGCTAGCGGGGAGCTGTTTTTT. Translated, it gives CASSPGASGELFF. The chain links TRBV12-3 or TRBV12-4 to TRBJ2-2; tentative D call: TRBD2 (6 bases). V was cut by 6 bases and J by 7 bases, with 12 bases left in between. The CDR3 runs 13 residues.